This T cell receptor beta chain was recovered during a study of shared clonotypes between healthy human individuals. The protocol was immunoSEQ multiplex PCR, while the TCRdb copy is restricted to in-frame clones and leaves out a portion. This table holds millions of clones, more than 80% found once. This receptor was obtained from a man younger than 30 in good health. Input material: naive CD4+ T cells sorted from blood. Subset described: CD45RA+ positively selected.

CDR3 coding DNA: TGCAGCGTTGGGCTATACAATGAGCAGTTCTTC. This sequence encodes CSVGLYNEQFF. J is TRBJ2-1 and V is TRBV29-1; D is unresolved. Germline V gene lookup returns CDR1 SQVTM and CDR2 ANQGSEA. The CDR3 length is 11 residues. The V end lost 4 bases, the J end lost 4 bases, and 5 bases lay between the germline ends.